Shown below are 6 T cell receptor beta chains from a single sample sequenced in a study of CD8 T cells in ankylosing spondylitis. Study results and caveats: Eight or nine highly homologous variants formed a TCR beta motif that appeared characteristic of ankylosing spondylitis blood.

A single record per CDR3 protein comes from TCRdb applying MiXCR to the 5' RACE reads. The sample lists a few hundred thousand distinct CDR3 sequences, about 20% occurring once. The antigens for these receptors are not known. Sequencing was performed on blood, either unsorted or a sorted T cell fraction (not recorded which). Source of these receptors: a male donor with ankylosing spondylitis.

The chain recombines TRBV10-3 with TRBJ2-1, with unresolved D. V lost 3 bases to trimming and J lost 0 bases, with 3 bases between them. This CDR3 has 13 amino acids. CDR1 is ENHRY, CDR2 SYGVKD, per germline. CDR3 protein: CAISDSSYNEQFF. As DNA, the CDR3 is TGTGCCATCAGTGACAGCTCCTACAATGAGCAGTTCTTC.

The V gene is TRBV10-3, the J gene TRBJ1-4, with D possibly TRBD1 on 5 matching bases. Trimming pared 5 bases from V and 5 bases from J, leaving 12 bases between. There are 14 residues in the CDR3. Germline V gene data show CDR1 as ENHRY and CDR2 as SYGVKD. The CDR3 DNA reads TGTGCCATCAGTAACCGGGACGGAAATGAAAAACTGTTTTTT. Its protein product is CAISNRDGNEKLFF.

The V gene is TRBV4-1, the J gene TRBJ1-6, with 11 nucleotides matching TRBD1. Germline values: CDR1 MGHRA, CDR2 YSYEKL. Germline trimming cut 3 bases from V and 8 bases from J; bases unmatched to any gene: 3. There are 15 residues in the CDR3. The CDR3 coding sequence is TGCGCCAGCAGCCAGGGACAGGGGGACCATTCACCCCTCCACTTT. Translated, it gives CASSQGQGDHSPLHF.

This clonotype was observed a few times. The V and J genes are TRBV20-1 and TRBJ2-7, with 12 bases fitting TRBD2. The CDR3 extends over 12 amino acids. The germline V gene has CDR1 DFQATT and CDR2 SNEGSKA (reference sequence). V gave up 8 bases and J gave up 3 bases; unmatched junction bases: 2. The CDR3 DNA is TGCAGTTGGACTAGCGGGATCTACGAGCAGTACTTC. This sequence encodes CSWTSGIYEQYF.

The chain carries TRBV10-3 and TRBJ2-1, with a tentative D call TRBD1 (6 bases). Germline V gene lookup returns CDR1 ENHRY and CDR2 SYGVKD. CDR3 length: 17 residues. The germline V and J ends were trimmed by 4 bases and 0 bases, with 16 bases remaining between them. The CDR3, as DNA: TGTGCCATCAGTGGCCACGGGACACTGAGCTCCTACAATGAGCAGTTCTTC. Protein: CAISGHGTLSSYNEQFF.

This clonotype was recorded a few times. The genes are TRBV2 and TRBJ1-5; D ambiguous. The ends were cut back, 7 bases at V and 1 base at J, with 11 bases in the middle. This CDR3 spans 14 amino acids. From germline, CDR1 is SNHLY and CDR2 FYNNEI. This CDR3 reads CASIDSSSNQPQHF. DNA for the CDR3: TGTGCCAGCATCGATTCATCGAGCAATCAGCCCCAGCATTTT.